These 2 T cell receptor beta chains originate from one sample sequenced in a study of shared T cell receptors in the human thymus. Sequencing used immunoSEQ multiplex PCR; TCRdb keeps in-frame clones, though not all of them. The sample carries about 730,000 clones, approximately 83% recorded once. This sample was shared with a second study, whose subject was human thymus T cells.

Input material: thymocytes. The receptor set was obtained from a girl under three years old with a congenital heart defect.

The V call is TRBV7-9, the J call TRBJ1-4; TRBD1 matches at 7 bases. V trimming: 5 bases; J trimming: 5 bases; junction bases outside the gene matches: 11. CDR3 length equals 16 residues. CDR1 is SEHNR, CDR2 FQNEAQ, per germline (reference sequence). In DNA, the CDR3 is TGTGCCAGCAGCGCTCTAGGGGACAGACTAAATGAAAAACTGTTTTTT. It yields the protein CASSALGDRLNEKLFF.

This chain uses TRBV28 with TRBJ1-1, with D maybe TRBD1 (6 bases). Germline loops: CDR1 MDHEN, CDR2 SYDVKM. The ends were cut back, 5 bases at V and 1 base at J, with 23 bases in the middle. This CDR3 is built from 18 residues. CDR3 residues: CASSPPGQRARPNTEAFF. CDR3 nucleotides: TGTGCCAGCAGTCCACCGGGACAACGAGCGAGACCGAACACTGAAGCTTTCTTT.